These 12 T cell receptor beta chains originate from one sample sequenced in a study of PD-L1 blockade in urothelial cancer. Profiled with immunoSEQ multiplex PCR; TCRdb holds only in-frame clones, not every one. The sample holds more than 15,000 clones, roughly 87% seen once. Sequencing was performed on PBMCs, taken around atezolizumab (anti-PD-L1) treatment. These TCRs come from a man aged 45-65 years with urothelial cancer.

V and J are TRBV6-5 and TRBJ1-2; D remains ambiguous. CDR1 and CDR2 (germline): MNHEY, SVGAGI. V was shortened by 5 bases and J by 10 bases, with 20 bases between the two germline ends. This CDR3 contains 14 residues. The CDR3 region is CASSALGSGRLYTF. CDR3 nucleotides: TGTGCCAGCAGTGCGCTGGGGTCCGGGAGGCTCTACACCTTC.

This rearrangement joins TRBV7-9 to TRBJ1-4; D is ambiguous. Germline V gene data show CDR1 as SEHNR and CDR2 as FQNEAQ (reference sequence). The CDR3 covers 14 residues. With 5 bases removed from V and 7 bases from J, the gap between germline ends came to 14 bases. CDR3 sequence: CASSPATEGEKLFF. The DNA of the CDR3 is TGTGCCAGCAGCCCAGCTACTGAGGGTGAAAAACTGTTTTTT. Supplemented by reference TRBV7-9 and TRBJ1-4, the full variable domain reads DTGVSQNPRHKITKRGQNVTFRCDPISEHNRLYWYRQTLGQGPEFLTYFQNEAQLEKSRLLSDRFSAERPKGSFSTLEIQRTEQGDSAMYLCASSPATEGEKLFFGSGTQLSVL.

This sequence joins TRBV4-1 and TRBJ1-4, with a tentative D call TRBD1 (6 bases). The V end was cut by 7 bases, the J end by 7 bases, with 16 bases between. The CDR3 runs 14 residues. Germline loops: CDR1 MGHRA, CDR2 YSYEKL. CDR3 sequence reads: CASTLGQGREKLFF. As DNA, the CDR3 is TGCGCCAGCACCCTCGGGCAGGGGCGTGAAAAACTGTTTTTT.

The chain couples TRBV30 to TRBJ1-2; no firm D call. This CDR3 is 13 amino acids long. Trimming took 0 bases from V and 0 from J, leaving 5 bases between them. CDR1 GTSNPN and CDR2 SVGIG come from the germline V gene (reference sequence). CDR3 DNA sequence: TGTGCCTGGAGTGTCCAGGCTAACTATGGCTACACCTTC. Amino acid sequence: CAWSVQANYGYTF. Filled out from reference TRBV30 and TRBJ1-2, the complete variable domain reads SQTIHQWPATLVQPVGSPLSLECTVEGTSNPNLYWYRQAAGRGLQLLFYSVGIGQISSEVPQNLSASRPQDRQFILSSKKLLLSDSGFYLCAWSVQANYGYTFGSGTRLTVV.

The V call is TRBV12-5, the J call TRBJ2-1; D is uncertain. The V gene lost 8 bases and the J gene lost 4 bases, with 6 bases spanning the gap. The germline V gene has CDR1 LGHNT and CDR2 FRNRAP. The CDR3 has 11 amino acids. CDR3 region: CASWAYNEQFF. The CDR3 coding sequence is TGTGCTAGTTGGGCTTACAATGAGCAGTTCTTC.

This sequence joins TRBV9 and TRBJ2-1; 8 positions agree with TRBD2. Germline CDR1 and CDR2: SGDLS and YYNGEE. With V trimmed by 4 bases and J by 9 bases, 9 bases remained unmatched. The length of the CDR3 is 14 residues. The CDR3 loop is CASSSWTSIGEQFF. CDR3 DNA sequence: TGTGCCAGCAGCTCCTGGACTAGCATCGGTGAGCAGTTCTTC.

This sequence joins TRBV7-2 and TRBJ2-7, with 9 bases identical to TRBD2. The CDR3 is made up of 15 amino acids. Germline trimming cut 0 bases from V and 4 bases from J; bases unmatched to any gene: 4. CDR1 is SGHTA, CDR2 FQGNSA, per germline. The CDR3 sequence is CASSLAGLAAYEQYF. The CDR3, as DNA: TGTGCCAGCAGCTTAGCGGGACTAGCAGCATACGAGCAGTACTTC. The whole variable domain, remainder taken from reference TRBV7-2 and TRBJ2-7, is GAGVSQSPSNKVTEKGKDVELRCDPISGHTALYWYRQSLGQGLEFLIYFQGNSAPDKSGLPSDRFSAERTGGSVSTLTIQRTQQEDSAVYLCASSLAGLAAYEQYFGPGTRLTVT.

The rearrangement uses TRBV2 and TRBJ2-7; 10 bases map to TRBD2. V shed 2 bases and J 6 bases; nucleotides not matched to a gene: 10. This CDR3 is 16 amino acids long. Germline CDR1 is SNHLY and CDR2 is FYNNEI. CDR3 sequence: CASSEREAGGPGEQYF. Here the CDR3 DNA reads TGTGCCAGCAGTGAAAGGGAAGCGGGAGGGCCTGGCGAGCAGTACTTC. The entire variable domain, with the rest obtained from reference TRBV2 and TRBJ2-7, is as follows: EPEVTQTPSHQVTQMGQEVILRCVPISNHLYFYWYRQILGQKVEFLVSFYNNEISEKSEIFDDQFSVERPDGSNFTLKIRSTKLEDSAMYFCASSEREAGGPGEQYFGPGTRLTVT.

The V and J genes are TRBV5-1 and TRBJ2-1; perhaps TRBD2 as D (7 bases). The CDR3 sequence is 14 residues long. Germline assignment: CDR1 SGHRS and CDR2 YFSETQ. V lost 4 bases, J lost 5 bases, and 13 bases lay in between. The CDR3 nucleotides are TGCGCCAGCAGCGGGGCGGGGGCCCACAATGAGCAGTTCTTC. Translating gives CASSGAGAHNEQFF. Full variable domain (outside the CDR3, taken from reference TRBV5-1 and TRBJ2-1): KAGVTQTPRYLIKTRGQQVTLSCSPISGHRSVSWYQQTPGQGLQFLFEYFSETQRNKGNFPGRFSGRQFSNSRSEMNVSTLELGDSALYLCASSGAGAHNEQFFGPGTRLTVL.

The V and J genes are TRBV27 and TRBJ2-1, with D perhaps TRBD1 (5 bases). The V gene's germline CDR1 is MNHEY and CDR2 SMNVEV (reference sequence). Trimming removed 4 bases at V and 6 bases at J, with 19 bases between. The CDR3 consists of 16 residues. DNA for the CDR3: TGTGCCAGCAGTTCCCCCGCCGACAGTAAAGGCAATGAGCAGTTCTTC. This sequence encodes CASSSPADSKGNEQFF.

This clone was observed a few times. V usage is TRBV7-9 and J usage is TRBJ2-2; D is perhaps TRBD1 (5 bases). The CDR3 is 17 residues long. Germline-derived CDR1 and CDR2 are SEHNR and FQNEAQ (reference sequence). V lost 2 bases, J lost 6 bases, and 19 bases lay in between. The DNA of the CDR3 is TGTGCCAGCAGCTTACCGCGGCAGGGAAGTTTTCCCGGGGAGCTGTTTTTT. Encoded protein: CASSLPRQGSFPGELFF. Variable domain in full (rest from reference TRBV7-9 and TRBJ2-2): DTGVSQNPRHKITKRGQNVTFRCDPISEHNRLYWYRQTLGQGPEFLTYFQNEAQLEKSRLLSDRFSAERPKGSFSTLEIQRTEQGDSAMYLCASSLPRQGSFPGELFFGEGSRLTVL.

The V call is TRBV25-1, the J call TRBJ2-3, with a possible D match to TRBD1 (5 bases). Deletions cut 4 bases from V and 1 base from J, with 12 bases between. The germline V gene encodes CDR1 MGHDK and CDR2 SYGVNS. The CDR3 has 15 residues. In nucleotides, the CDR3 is TGTGCCAGCAGTGGTACCAGGGTGGGCACAGATACGCAGTATTTT. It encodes CASSGTRVGTDTQYF.